This T cell receptor beta chain was recovered during a study of OX40 agonist ivuxolimab in advanced cancers. Study context: Patient treatment consisted of intravenous ivuxolimab administration every 2 weeks at 0.01 to 10 mg/kg. Points from the study as a whole: Some nonresponders also had low normalized T-cell clonal expansion. The study found that CD8+ T cells averaged more expanded clones than CD4+.

Here immunoSEQ multiplex PCR was the method, and the copy in TCRdb shows in-frame clones only, minus some. The table includes approximately 11,000 clones, 78% detected once. As concerns this clone: The antigen is not known.

The germline CDR1 and CDR2 sequences are SNHLY and FYNNEI. The CDR3 spans 13 residues. V was cut by 3 bases and J by 8 bases, with 11 bases left in between. This TCR derives from an adult with an advanced solid tumor such as melanoma, head and neck, liver or kidney cancer. The material was CD4+ or CD8+ T cells sorted from blood, obtained in a trial of the OX40 agonist ivuxolimab. This chain links TRBV2 with TRBJ2-1; D possibly corresponds to TRBD2 (6 bases). CDR3 protein: CASSDPSDHEQFF. In DNA form, the CDR3 reads TGTGCCAGCAGTGACCCTAGCGACCATGAGCAGTTCTTC.